The 10 T cell receptor beta chains given below trace back to one sample, sequenced in a study of OX40 agonist ivuxolimab in advanced cancers. Profiling relied on immunoSEQ multiplex PCR, and the TCRdb table lists in-frame clones only, not all of them. The data contain tens of thousands of clones, over 75% of them singletons. Sequenced material: CD4+ or CD8+ T cells sorted from blood, taken in a trial of the OX40 agonist ivuxolimab. The receptors were gathered from an adult with an advanced solid tumor such as melanoma, head and neck, liver or kidney cancer.

This clone turned up a few times. This chain connects TRBV7-2 to TRBJ1-6; possible D gene TRBD1, 6 bases. Germline CDR1 and CDR2: SGHTA and FQGNSA. V lost 5 bases and J lost 10, with 12 bases in between. The CDR3 loop spans 13 amino acids. In nucleotides, the CDR3 is TGTGCCAGCAGCCTCGCGGGGGGCTCACCCCTCCACTTT. This gives the protein CASSLAGGSPLHF.

As concerns this clone: Other DNA sequences in the same sample also yield this CDR3. The V and J genes are TRBV10-2 and TRBJ1-6; D unclear. The CDR3 contains 13 residues. Trimming took off 0 bases at V and 7 bases at J, with 4 bases between the two ends. The germline CDR1 and CDR2 sequences are WSHSY and SAAADI. The CDR3 protein is CASSESTNSPLHF. The CDR3 DNA sequence: TGCGCCAGCAGTGAGTCGACAAATTCACCCCTCCACTTT.

The gene calls are TRBV5-1 and TRBJ1-2; tentatively, D is TRBD1 (6 bases). Germline V gene lookup returns CDR1 SGHRS and CDR2 YFSETQ. The CDR3 sequence is 13 residues long. V was clipped by 2 bases and J by 6 bases, with 11 bases between them. CDR3 sequence (DNA): TGCGCCAGCAGCTTTACAGGGTTGGATGGCTACACCTTC. Amino acids: CASSFTGLDGYTF.

This clone was seen a handful of times. This CDR3 reads CASSPRDTNEKLFF. CDR3 bases: TGTGCCAGCAGCCCCCGGGACACCAATGAAAAACTGTTTTTT. The chain couples TRBV14 to TRBJ1-4, with a tentative D call TRBD1 (6 bases). The V end was cut by 4 bases, the J end by 5 bases, with 11 bases between. Germline assignment: CDR1 SGHDN and CDR2 FVKESK. This CDR3 has 14 residues.

The chain uses TRBV6-1 and TRBJ2-3, with no clear D. From germline, CDR1 is MNHNS and CDR2 SASEGT. V gave up 4 bases and J gave up 12 bases, with 11 bases separating them. This CDR3 has 11 residues. The CDR3 here is CASSAIGIQYF. The CDR3 DNA reads as TGTGCCAGCAGTGCCATAGGGATCCAGTATTTT.

The chain has TRBV19 and TRBJ1-1; D is perhaps TRBD1 (5 bases). Trimming took 1 base from V and 3 from J, leaving 15 bases between them. CDR1 and CDR2 (germline): LNHDA, SQIVND (reference sequence). This CDR3 spans 16 amino acids. The CDR3 region has the DNA TGTGCCAGTAGTATAGGCGGGACGGGGGGGTACACTGAAGCTTTCTTT. It encodes CASSIGGTGGYTEAFF. Drawing the rest from reference TRBV19 and TRBJ1-1, the complete variable domain is DGGITQSPKYLFRKEGQNVTLSCEQNLNHDAMYWYRQDPGQGLRLIYYSQIVNDFQKGDIAEGYSVSREKKESFPLTVTSAQKNPTAFYLCASSIGGTGGYTEAFFGQGTRLTVV.

The V call is TRBV7-3, the J call TRBJ2-3, with D perhaps matching TRBD1 (6 bases). Per germline, CDR1 SGHTA and CDR2 FQGTGA. Deletions cut 5 bases from V and 6 bases from J, with 15 bases between. This CDR3 is built from 14 residues. CDR3: CASSAQGTSDTQYF. The DNA for the CDR3 is TGTGCCAGCAGCGCACAGGGTACTTCGGATACGCAGTATTTT.

V is TRBV7-2 and J is TRBJ2-7, with D hard to call. The CDR3 sequence is 13 residues long. CDR1 and CDR2 (germline): SGHTA, FQGNSA. V lost 2 bases, J lost 3 bases, and 8 bases lay in between. The CDR3 loop reads CASSLSPVYEQYF. CDR3 nucleotide sequence: TGTGCCAGCAGCTTATCGCCAGTCTACGAGCAGTACTTC.

The rearrangement joins TRBV7-9 to TRBJ1-1; weak D call: TRBD1 (5 bases). V lost 5 bases and J 5 bases, leaving 15 bases between the germline ends. The germline V gene encodes CDR1 SEHNR and CDR2 FQNEAQ (reference sequence). This CDR3 has 14 residues. The CDR3 loop reads CASSRGVVETEAFF. The DNA for the CDR3 is TGTGCCAGCAGCAGAGGGGTAGTGGAAACTGAAGCTTTCTTT. The full variable domain, rest sourced from reference TRBV7-9 and TRBJ1-1, is DTGVSQNPRHKITKRGQNVTFRCDPISEHNRLYWYRQTLGQGPEFLTYFQNEAQLEKSRLLSDRFSAERPKGSFSTLEIQRTEQGDSAMYLCASSRGVVETEAFFGQGTRLTVV.

V usage is TRBV25-1 and J usage is TRBJ1-2; 7 bases are a match to TRBD1. V trimming: 8 bases; J trimming: 7 bases; junction bases outside the gene matches: 7. The CDR3 is made up of 12 amino acids. Germline V lookup: CDR1 MGHDK, CDR2 SYGVNS. The CDR3, as DNA: TGTGCCAGCTTGACAGGGATCTCTGGCTACACCTTC. Translated: CASLTGISGYTF.